Described below is a single T cell receptor (beta chain) sequence and its context. Its antigen is unidentified. The same CDR3 also results from other DNA sequences found in this sample. The data stem from a study of shared clonotypes between healthy human individuals. V was clipped by 3 bases and J by 7 bases, with 16 bases between them. This CDR3 is 14 amino acids long. Germline V gene lookup returns CDR1 SGHRS and CDR2 YFSETQ. General study points: Memory subsets generally showed smaller estimated richness than naive subsets did.

The assay was run at deep level. The assay was immunoSEQ multiplex PCR, and TCRdb's table has in-frame clones only and misses some. The table includes about 980,000 clones, 70% to 85% detected once. The chain recombines TRBV5-1 with TRBJ1-2, with unresolved D. The sample was memory CD4+ T cells sorted from blood. Subset here: CD45RA-negative fraction. The TCR was taken from a man aged 18 to 30 in good health. CDR3 DNA: TGCGCCAGCAGCTATGACGGGTCCGGCGGTGGCTACACCTTC. It is translated as CASSYDGSGGGYTF.